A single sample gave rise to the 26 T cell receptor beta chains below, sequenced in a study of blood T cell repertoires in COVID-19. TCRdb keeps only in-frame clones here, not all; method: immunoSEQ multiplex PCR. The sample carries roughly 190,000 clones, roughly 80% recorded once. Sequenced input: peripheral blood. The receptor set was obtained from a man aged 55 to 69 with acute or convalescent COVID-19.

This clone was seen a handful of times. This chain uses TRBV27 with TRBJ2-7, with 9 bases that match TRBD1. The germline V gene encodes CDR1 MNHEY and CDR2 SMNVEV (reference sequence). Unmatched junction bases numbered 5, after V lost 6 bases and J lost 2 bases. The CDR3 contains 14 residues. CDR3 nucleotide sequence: TGTGCCAGCAGCACACAGGGGGCGGCCTACGAGCAGTACTTC. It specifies CASSTQGAAYEQYF.

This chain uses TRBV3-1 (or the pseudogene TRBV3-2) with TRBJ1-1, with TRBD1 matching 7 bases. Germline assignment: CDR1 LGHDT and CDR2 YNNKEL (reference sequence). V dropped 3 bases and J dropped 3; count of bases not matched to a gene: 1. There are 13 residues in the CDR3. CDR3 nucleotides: TGTGCCAGCAGCCAGACAGGGTACACTGAAGCTTTCTTT. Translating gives CASSQTGYTEAFF.

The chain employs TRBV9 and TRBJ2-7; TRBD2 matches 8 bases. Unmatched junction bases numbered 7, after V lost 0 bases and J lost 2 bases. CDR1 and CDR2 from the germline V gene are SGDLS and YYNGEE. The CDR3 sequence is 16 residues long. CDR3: CASSVGISGATYEQYF. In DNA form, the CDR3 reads TGTGCCAGCAGCGTAGGGATTAGCGGGGCCACCTACGAGCAGTACTTC.

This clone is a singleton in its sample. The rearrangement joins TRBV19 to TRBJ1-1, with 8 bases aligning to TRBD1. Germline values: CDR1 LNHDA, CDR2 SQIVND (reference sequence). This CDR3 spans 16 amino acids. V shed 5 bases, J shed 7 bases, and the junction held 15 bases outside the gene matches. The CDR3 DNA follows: TGTGCCAGTAGTTATTTGCCAGGGGGCGGATTCGATGAAGCTTTCTTT. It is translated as CASSYLPGGGFDEAFF.

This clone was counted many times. CDR3 amino acids: CASSLGTGGPEAFF. The CDR3 DNA sequence: TGCGCCAGCAGCTTGGGGACAGGAGGGCCTGAAGCTTTCTTT. The rearrangement joins TRBV5-1 to TRBJ1-1, with 7 nucleotides matching TRBD1. The V segment lost 0 bases and the J segment 6 bases; nucleotides outside the gene matches: 5. This CDR3 contains 14 residues. Germline V CDR1 and CDR2: SGHRS, YFSETQ.

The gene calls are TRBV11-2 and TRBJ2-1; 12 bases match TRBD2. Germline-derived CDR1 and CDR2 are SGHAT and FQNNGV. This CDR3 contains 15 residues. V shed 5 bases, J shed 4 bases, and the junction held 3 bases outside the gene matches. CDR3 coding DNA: TGTGCCAGCAGCCGCGGGACTAGCGGGTACAATGAGCAGTTCTTC. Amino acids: CASSRGTSGYNEQFF. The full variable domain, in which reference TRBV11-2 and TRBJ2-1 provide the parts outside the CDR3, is EAGVAQSPRYKIIEKRQSVAFWCNPISGHATLYWYQQILGQGPKLLIQFQNNGVVDDSQLPKDRFSAERLKGVDSTLKIQPAKLEDSAVYLCASSRGTSGYNEQFFGPGTRLTVL.

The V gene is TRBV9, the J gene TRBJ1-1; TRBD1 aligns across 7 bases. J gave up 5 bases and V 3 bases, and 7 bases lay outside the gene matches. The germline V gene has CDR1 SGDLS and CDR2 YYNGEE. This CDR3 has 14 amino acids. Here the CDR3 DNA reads TGTGCCAGCAGCGCGGACAGGACGGGGACTGAAGCTTTCTTT. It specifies CASSADRTGTEAFF.

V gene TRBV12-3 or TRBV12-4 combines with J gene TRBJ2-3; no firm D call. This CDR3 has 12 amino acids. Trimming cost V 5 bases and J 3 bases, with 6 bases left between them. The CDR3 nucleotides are TGTGCCAGCAGTCCCGGGACAGATACGCAGTATTTT. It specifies CASSPGTDTQYF.

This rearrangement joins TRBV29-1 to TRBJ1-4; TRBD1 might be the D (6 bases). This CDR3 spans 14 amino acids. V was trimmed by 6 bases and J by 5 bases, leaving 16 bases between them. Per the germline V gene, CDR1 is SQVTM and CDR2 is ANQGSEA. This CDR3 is CSVLGQGLNEKLFF. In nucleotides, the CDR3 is TGCAGCGTCCTCGGGCAGGGGTTGAATGAAAAACTGTTTTTT.

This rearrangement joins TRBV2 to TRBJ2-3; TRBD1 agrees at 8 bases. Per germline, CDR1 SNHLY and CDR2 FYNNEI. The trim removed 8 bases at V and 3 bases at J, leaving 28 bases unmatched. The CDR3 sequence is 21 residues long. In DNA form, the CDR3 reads TGTGCCAGCCTCGCGACGGTCCGGGTTGCTGGAACAGGGGGGTTTACAGATACGCAGTATTTT. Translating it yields CASLATVRVAGTGGFTDTQYF. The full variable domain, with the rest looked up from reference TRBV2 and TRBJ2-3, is EPEVTQTPSHQVTQMGQEVILRCVPISNHLYFYWYRQILGQKVEFLVSFYNNEISEKSEIFDDQFSVERPDGSNFTLKIRSTKLEDSAMYFCASLATVRVAGTGGFTDTQYFGPGTRLTVL.

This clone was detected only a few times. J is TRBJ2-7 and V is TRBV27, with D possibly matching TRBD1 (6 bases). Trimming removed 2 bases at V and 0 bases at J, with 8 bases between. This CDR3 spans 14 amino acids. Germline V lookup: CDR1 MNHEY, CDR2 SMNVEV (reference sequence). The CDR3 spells CASSLNRDSYEQYF. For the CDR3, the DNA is TGTGCCAGCAGTTTAAACAGGGACTCCTACGAGCAGTACTTC.

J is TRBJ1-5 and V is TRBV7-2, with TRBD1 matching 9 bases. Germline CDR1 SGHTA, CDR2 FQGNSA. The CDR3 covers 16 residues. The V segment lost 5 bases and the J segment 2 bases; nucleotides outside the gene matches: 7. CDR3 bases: TGTGCCAGCAGCCCCGGGACAGGGACGGGCAATCAGCCCCAGCATTTT. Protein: CASSPGTGTGNQPQHF.

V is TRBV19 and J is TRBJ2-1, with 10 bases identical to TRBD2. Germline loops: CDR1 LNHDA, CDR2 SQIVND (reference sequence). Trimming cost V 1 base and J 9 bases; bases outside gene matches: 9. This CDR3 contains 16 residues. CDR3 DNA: TGTGCCAGTAGTATAGGCGGGGCTAGCGGGAGTCGTGAGCAGTTCTTC. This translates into CASSIGGASGSREQFF.

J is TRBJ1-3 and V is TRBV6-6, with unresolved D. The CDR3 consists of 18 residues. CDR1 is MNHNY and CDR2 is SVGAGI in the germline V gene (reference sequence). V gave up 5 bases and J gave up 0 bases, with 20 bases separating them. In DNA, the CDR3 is TGTGCCAGCAGTCTGATCTTGGGGAGGTCTCACTCTGGAAACACCATATATTTT. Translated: CASSLILGRSHSGNTIYF.

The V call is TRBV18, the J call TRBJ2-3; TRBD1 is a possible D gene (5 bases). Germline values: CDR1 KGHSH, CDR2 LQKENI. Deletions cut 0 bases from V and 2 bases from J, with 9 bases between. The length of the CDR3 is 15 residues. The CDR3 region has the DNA TGTGCCAGCTCACCACCGCTGGGGCCCACAGATACGCAGTATTTT. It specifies CASSPPLGPTDTQYF.

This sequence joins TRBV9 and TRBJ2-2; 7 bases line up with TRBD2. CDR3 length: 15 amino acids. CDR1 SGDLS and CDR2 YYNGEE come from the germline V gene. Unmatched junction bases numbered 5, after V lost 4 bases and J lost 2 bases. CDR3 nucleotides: TGTGCCAGCAGCCTGCGGGGGACCAACACCGGGGAGCTGTTTTTT. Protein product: CASSLRGTNTGELFF.

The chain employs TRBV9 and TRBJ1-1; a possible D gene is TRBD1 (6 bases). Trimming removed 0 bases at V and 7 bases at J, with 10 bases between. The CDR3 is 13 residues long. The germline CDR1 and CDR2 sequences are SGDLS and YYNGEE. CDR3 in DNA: TGTGCCAGCAGCGTAGCGGGGGGACATGAAGCTTTCTTT. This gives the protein CASSVAGGHEAFF.

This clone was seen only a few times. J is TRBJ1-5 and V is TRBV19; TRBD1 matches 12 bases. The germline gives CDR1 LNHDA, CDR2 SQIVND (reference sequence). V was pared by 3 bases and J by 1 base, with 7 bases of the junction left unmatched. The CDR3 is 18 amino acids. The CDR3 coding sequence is TGTGCCAGTAGTATTGGGACAGGGGGCGCATCAAGCAATCAGCCCCAGCATTTT. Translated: CASSIGTGGASSNQPQHF. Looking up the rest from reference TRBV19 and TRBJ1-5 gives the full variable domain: DGGITQSPKYLFRKEGQNVTLSCEQNLNHDAMYWYRQDPGQGLRLIYYSQIVNDFQKGDIAEGYSVSREKKESFPLTVTSAQKNPTAFYLCASSIGTGGASSNQPQHFGDGTRLSIL.

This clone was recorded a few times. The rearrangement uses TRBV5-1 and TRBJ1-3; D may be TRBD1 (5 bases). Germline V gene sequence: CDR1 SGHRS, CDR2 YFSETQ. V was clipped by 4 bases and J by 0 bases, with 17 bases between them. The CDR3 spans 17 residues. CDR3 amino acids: CASSPPGGGSSGNTIYF. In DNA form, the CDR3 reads TGCGCCAGCAGCCCCCCGGGGGGAGGTAGCTCTGGAAACACCATATATTTT.

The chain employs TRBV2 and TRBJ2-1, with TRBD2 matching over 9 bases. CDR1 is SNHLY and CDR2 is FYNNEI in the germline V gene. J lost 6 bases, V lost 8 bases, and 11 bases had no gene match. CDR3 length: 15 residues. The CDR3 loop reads CASRALQLAGNEQFF. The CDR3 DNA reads TGTGCCAGCCGAGCATTGCAACTAGCGGGCAATGAGCAGTTCTTC.

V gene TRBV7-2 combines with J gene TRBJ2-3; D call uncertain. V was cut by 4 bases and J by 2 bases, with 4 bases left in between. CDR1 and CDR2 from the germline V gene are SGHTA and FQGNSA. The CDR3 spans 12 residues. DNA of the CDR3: TGTGCCAGCAGCTCCATCACAGATACGCAGTATTTT. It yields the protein CASSSITDTQYF.

The CDR3 DNA sequence: TGTGCCAGCAGCGTAGGGATCGACTACTCCTACGAGCAGTACTTC. This codes for CASSVGIDYSYEQYF. The rearrangement links TRBV9 to TRBJ2-7; TRBD2 is a possible D gene (5 bases). CDR1 is SGDLS and CDR2 is YYNGEE in the germline V gene. Trimming pared 0 bases from V and 0 bases from J, leaving 10 bases between. There are 15 residues in the CDR3.

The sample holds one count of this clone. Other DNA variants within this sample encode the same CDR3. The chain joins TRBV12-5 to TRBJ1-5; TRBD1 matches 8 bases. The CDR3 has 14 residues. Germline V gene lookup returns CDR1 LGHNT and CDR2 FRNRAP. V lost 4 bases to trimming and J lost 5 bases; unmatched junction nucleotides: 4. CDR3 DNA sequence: TGTGCTAGTGGTTCCGACAGGGGAGATCAGCCCCAGCATTTT. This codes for CASGSDRGDQPQHF. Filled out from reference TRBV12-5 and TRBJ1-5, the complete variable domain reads DARVTQTPRHKVTEMGQEVTMRCQPILGHNTVFWYRQTMMQGLELLAYFRNRAPLDDSGMPKDRFSAEMPDATLATLKIQPSEPRDSAVYFCASGSDRGDQPQHFGDGTRLSIL.

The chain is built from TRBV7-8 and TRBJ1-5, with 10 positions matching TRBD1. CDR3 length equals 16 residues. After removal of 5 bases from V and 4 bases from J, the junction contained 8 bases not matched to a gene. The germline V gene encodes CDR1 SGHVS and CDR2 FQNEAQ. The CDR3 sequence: CASSPRDRGKNQPQHF. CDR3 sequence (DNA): TGTGCCAGCAGCCCCCGGGACAGGGGCAAGAATCAGCCCCAGCATTTT.

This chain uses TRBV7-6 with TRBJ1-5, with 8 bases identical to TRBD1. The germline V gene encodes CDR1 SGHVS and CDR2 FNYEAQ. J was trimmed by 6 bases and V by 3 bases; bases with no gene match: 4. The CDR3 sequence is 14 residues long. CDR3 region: CASSFGQGTQPQHF. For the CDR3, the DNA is TGTGCCAGCAGCTTCGGACAGGGAACTCAGCCCCAGCATTTT.

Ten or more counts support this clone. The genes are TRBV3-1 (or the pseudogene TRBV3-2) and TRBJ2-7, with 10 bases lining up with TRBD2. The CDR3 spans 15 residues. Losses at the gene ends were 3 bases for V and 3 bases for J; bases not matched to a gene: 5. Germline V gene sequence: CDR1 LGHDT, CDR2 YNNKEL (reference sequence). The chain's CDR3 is CASSQLAGEFYEQYF. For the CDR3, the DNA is TGTGCCAGCAGCCAGCTAGCGGGAGAATTCTACGAGCAGTACTTC.